Detailed here is one T cell receptor (beta chain). Antigen unknown. This entry comes from a study of T-cell memory formation after mild COVID-19. Study information: Each donor largely had its own TCR clusters. Study-wide points: Clones that shrank (day 15 to 85) were balanced CD4/CD8, whereas later expanders leaned CD4+. CM and EM subsets held most contracting CD4+ clones; EMRA held CD8+ ones.

A 5'RACE reaction primed in the constant segment made cDNA libraries of TCR alpha and TCR beta, and these carried sample barcodes and UMIs. TCRdb redid the calling of the 5' RACE reads with MiXCR, one entry per CDR3 protein. The sample shows 85,000 to 120,000 distinct CDR3 sequences, over 15% of them seen only once. Trimming cost V 2 bases and J 6 bases, with 10 bases left between them. The CDR3 runs 14 residues. Germline V CDR1 and CDR2: MNHEY, SMNVEV (reference sequence). The sequencing input was PBMCs or a T cell subset sorted from them (not recorded which). The clonotype comes from an adult woman who had mild COVID-19 (a few samples of this study predate the infection). Cell type and time point are not known. The rearrangement joins TRBV27 to TRBJ2-2; possible D gene TRBD2, 6 bases. The CDR3 sequence is CASSLAGRAGELFF. The CDR3 bases are TGTGCCAGCAGTTTAGCGGGACGGGCCGGGGAGCTGTTTTTT.